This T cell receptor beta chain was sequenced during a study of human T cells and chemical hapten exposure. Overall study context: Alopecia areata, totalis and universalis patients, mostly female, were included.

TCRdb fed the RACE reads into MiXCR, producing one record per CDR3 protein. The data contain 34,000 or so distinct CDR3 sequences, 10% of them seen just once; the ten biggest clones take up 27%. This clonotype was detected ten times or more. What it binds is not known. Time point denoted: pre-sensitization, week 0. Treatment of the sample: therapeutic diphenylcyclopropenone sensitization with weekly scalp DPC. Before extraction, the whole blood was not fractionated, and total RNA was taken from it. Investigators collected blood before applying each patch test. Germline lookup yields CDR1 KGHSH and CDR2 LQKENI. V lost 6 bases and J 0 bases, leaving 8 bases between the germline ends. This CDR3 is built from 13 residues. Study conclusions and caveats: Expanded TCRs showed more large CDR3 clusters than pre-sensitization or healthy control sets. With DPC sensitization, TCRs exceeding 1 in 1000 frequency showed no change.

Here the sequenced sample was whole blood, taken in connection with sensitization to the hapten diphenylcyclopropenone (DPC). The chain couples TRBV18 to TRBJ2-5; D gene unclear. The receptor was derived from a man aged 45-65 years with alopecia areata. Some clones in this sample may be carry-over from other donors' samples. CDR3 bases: TGTGCCAGCTCGTACAGCTACCAAGAGACCCAGTACTTC. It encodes CASSYSYQETQYF.